These 10 T cell receptor beta chains were sequenced from one sample in a study of blood T cell repertoires in COVID-19. The repertoire was sequenced with immunoSEQ multiplex PCR; TCRdb's copy has only in-frame clones and lacks some. The table lists over 60,000 clones, 80% to 90% of them singletons, with approximately 10% in the top ten. Material: peripheral blood. The receptors come from a man between 65 and 85 years old with active or convalescent COVID-19.

The gene calls are TRBV7-2 and TRBJ1-6, with 7 positions matching TRBD1. CDR3 size: 15 residues. Germline CDR1 reads SGHTA; CDR2 reads FQGNSA. J lost 9 bases, V lost 4 bases, and 9 bases had no gene match. The CDR3 DNA reads TGTGCCAGCAGCTACAACAGGGGTGATGGTTCACCCCTCCACTTT. This translates into CASSYNRGDGSPLHF.

This clone appeared a few times. The chain couples TRBV3-1 (or the pseudogene TRBV3-2) to TRBJ2-1; 11 bases agree with TRBD2. The CDR3 extends over 15 amino acids. Germline CDR1 and CDR2: LGHDT and YNNKEL (reference sequence). Trimming cost V 3 bases and J 5 bases; bases outside gene matches: 3. The CDR3 protein is CASSQRLAGNNEQFF. In DNA, the CDR3 is TGTGCCAGCAGCCAGAGACTAGCGGGAAACAATGAGCAGTTCTTC.

J is TRBJ2-7 and V is TRBV6-2 or TRBV6-3; a weak D match, TRBD2 (5 bases). V dropped 2 bases and J dropped 5 bases, with 16 bases sitting between them. The CDR3 consists of 15 residues. Germline V CDR1 and CDR2: MNHEY, SVGEGT. CDR3: CASSYPRTVPNEQYF. CDR3 nucleotide sequence: TGTGCCAGCAGTTACCCACGGACTGTTCCCAACGAGCAGTACTTC.

The chain carries TRBV18 and TRBJ2-1, with 10 bases lining up with TRBD2. V dropped 2 bases and J dropped 3; count of bases not matched to a gene: 1. The CDR3 length is 15 residues. The V gene's germline CDR1 is KGHSH and CDR2 LQKENI. The CDR3 DNA is TGTGCCAGCTCACCAGCTAGCGGGAGCTACAATGAGCAGTTCTTC. This codes for CASSPASGSYNEQFF.

This sequence joins TRBV7-3 and TRBJ2-5; 8 bases line up with TRBD2. CDR3 size: 15 residues. J was trimmed by 5 bases and V by 5 bases; bases with no gene match: 10. Germline loops: CDR1 SGHTA, CDR2 FQGTGA. DNA of the CDR3: TGTGCCAGCAGCAGATATAGCGGGAAGGGGGAGACCCAGTACTTC. Its protein product is CASSRYSGKGETQYF.

The chain links TRBV6-5 to TRBJ1-2; TRBD1 matches 7 bases. The germline V gene encodes CDR1 MNHEY and CDR2 SVGAGI. CDR3 length: 15 residues. V was pared by 5 bases and J by 8 bases, with 14 bases of the junction left unmatched. The CDR3 loop reads CASSRGDSGKGGYTF. DNA for the CDR3: TGTGCCAGCAGTCGAGGGGACAGTGGGAAAGGAGGCTACACCTTC.

The chain uses TRBV18 and TRBJ2-2; D is unclear. Germline V gene sequence: CDR1 KGHSH, CDR2 LQKENI. The CDR3 loop spans 16 amino acids. V was pared by 0 bases and J by 4 bases, with 12 bases between. CDR3 sequence: CASSPPGTVRTGELFF. The CDR3 DNA follows: TGTGCCAGCTCACCACCTGGTACAGTTCGCACCGGGGAGCTGTTTTTT.

The chain employs TRBV3-1 (or the pseudogene TRBV3-2) and TRBJ2-1; 11 bases are shared with TRBD2. V shed 1 base, J shed 7 bases, and the junction held 3 bases outside the gene matches. The germline CDR1 and CDR2 sequences are LGHDT and YNNKEL (reference sequence). CDR3 length: 15 residues. The CDR3 bases are TGTGCCAGCAGCCAAGCTAGCGGGAGGCCGAATGAGCAGTTCTTC. Protein: CASSQASGRPNEQFF.

The chain carries TRBV28 and TRBJ2-1; 7 nucleotides match TRBD1. V gave up 2 bases and J gave up 7 bases; unmatched junction bases: 8. The germline CDR1 and CDR2 sequences are MDHEN and SYDVKM. This CDR3 is 15 amino acids long. The CDR3 nucleotides read TGTGCCAGCAGTTTAATACAGGGGACCTTGAATGAGCAGTTCTTC. This encodes CASSLIQGTLNEQFF.

The chain is built from TRBV5-1 and TRBJ1-2, with D possibly being TRBD1 (6 bases). Germline loops: CDR1 SGHRS, CDR2 YFSETQ. The CDR3 is 16 residues long. V lost 0 bases and J lost 8, with 20 bases in between. This chain's CDR3 is CASSLALDRPWMGYTF. As DNA, the CDR3 is TGCGCCAGCAGCTTGGCATTAGACAGGCCCTGGATGGGCTACACCTTC.